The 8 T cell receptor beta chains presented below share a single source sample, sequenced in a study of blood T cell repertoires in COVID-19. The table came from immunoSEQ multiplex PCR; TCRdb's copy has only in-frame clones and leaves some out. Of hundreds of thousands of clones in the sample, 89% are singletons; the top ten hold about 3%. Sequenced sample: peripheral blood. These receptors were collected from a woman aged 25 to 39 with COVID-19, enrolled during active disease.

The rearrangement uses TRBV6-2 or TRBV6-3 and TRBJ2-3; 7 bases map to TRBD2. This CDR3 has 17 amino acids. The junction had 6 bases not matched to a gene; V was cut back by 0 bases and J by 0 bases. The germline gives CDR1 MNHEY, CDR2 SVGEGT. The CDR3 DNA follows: TGTGCCAGCAGTTACTCGCTGGGACTATATAGCACAGATACGCAGTATTTT. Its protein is CASSYSLGLYSTDTQYF.

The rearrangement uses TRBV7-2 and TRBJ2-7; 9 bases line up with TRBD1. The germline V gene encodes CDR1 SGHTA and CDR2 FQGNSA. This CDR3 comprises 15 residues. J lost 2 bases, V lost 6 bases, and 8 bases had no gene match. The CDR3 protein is CASRQGGQGTYEQYF. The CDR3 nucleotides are TGTGCCAGCAGGCAGGGCGGACAGGGGACCTACGAGCAGTACTTC.

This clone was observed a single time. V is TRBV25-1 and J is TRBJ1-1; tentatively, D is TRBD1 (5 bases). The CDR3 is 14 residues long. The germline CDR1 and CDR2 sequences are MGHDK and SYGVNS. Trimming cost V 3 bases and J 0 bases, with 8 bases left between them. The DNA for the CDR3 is TGTGCCAGCAGTGAGGAGGGACTGAACACTGAAGCTTTCTTT. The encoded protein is CASSEEGLNTEAFF.

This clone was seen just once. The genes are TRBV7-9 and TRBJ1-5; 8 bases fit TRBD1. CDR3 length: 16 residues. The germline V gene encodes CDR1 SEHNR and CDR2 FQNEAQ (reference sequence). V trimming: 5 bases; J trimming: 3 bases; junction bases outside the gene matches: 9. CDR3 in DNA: TGTGCCAGCAGCAAGGACAGGGTCGGCCCCAATCAGCCCCAGCATTTT. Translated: CASSKDRVGPNQPQHF.

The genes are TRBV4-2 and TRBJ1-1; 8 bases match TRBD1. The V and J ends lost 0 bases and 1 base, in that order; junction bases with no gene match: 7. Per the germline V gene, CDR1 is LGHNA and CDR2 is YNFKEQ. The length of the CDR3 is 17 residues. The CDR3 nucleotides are TGTGCCAGCAGCCAAGATGTAAGGACAGGGCCGAACACTGAAGCTTTCTTT. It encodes CASSQDVRTGPNTEAFF.

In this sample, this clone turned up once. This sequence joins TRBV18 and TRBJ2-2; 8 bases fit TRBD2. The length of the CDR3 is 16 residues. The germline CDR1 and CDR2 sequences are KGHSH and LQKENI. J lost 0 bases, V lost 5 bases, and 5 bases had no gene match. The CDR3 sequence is CASSIVAGTNTGELFF. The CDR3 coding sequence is TGTGCCAGCTCAATTGTAGCGGGAACGAACACCGGGGAGCTGTTTTTT.

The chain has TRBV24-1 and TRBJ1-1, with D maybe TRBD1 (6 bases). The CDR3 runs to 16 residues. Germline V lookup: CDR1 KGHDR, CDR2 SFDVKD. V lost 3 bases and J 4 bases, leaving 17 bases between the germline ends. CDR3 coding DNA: TGTGCCACCAGTGATCCGTCGAGCCGAGGGGGCACTGAAGCTTTCTTT. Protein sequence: CATSDPSSRGGTEAFF.

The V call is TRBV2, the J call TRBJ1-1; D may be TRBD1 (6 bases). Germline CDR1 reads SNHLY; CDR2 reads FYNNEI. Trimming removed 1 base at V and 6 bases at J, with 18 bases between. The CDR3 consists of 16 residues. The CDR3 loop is CASSEGSGRGIAEAFF. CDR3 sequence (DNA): TGTGCCAGCAGTGAAGGGTCAGGGAGGGGGATAGCTGAAGCTTTCTTT.